The rows below give T cell receptor beta chains drawn from one sample of a study of regulatory T cells in long-lasting Graves disease. TCRdb independently ran MiXCR on the multiplex PCR reads; one entry per CDR3 protein. The sample has 350,000 to 550,000 distinct CDR3 sequences, around 15% seen once. These sequences were also reported in another study, on T cells in Graves' hyperthyroidism and ophthalmopathy.

Here the sequenced sample was peripheral blood mononuclear cells (PBMCs), taken at new diagnosis, from a patient treated with antithyroid drugs. All receptors come from a woman in her forties or fifties with Graves disease. Each CDR3 is given with its conserved first and last residue. The D gene is left open where the match is weak. Not all rows give a size; the values are once, few, many and, for expanded clones, a class.

>-|TRBJ2-7|TRBV28|many
TGTGCCAGCAGTTTATTAGGGGGTGGTCGCTCCTACGAGCAGTACTTC
CASSLLGGGRSYEQYF
>TRBD1|TRBJ2-7|TRBV18|-
TGTGCCAGCTCTCTAATACCGGGACAGAGCTCCTACGAGCAGTACTTC
CASSLIPGQSSYEQYF
>TRBD2|TRBJ2-1|TRBV5-1|many
TGCGCCAGCAGCTTTAGCGGGAGTAATGAGCAGTTCTTC
CASSFSGSNEQFF
>-|TRBJ1-6|TRBV19|-
TGTGCCAGTAGTATAACGGATAGCCTAAATTCACCCCTCCACTTT
CASSITDSLNSPLHF
>TRBD2|TRBJ2-5|TRBV11-2|-
TGTGCCAGCAGCCTTGGACTAGCGGAACAAGAGACCCAGTGCTTC
CASSLGLAEQETQCF
>TRBD2|TRBJ2-2|TRBV6-5|many
TGTGCCAGCAGTTACTCTCCCCCGGGAGGGGACACCGGGGAGCTGTTTTTT
CASSYSPPGGDTGELFF
>-|TRBJ1-2|TRBV11-2|-
TGTGCCAGCTCACCAGTCAGGGAGATATATGGCTACACCTTC
CASSPVREIYGYTF
>-|TRBJ2-6|TRBV2|-
TGTGCCAGCAGTGTCAGAGCAGTCCGCTCTGGGGCCAACGTCCTGACTTTC
CASSVRAVRSGANVLTF
>TRBD2|TRBJ2-3|TRBV20-1|many
TGCAGTGCTAGAGATCCGCGCGGGAGAACAGATACGCAGTATTTT
CSARDPRGRTDTQYF
>-|TRBJ2-2|TRBV9|-
TGTGCCAGCAGCGCCTCGGGGGATTCCGGGGAGCTGTTTTTT
CASSASGDSGELFF
>TRBD1|TRBJ2-7|TRBV5-1|few
TGCGCCAGCAGCCCACGACAGGGTGGACCCTACGAGCAGTACTTC
CASSPRQGGPYEQYF
>TRBD2|TRBJ2-5|TRBV10-3|-
TGTGCCATCAGTTACACTAGCGACCAAGAGACCCAGTACTTC
CAISYTSDQETQYF
>-|TRBJ1-1|TRBV6-5|many
TGTGCCAGCAGTTACTCGGGTCCAGATGCTGTGGGGGGGACTGAAGCTTTCTTT
CASSYSGPDAVGGTEAFF
>TRBD1|TRBJ2-1|TRBV20-1|many
TGCAGTGCTAGAGATTGGGACAGGGACAATGAGCAGTTCTTC
CSARDWDRDNEQFF
>TRBD1|TRBJ2-5|TRBV10-3|-
TGTGCCATCAGTGAGTGGACAGGGCCCCAAGAGACCCAGTACTTC
CAISEWTGPQETQYF
>TRBD1|TRBJ1-5|TRBV5-5|few
TGTGCCAGCACCGCGACAGGGGATGACGGTCAGCCCCAGCATTTT
CASTATGDDGQPQHF
>-|TRBJ2-7|TRBV28|many
TGTGCCAGCAGGGTAGAACGAGGCAGGGCTTCTTCCTACGAGCAGTACTTC
CASRVERGRASSYEQYF
>-|TRBJ1-2|TRBV7-6|-
TGTGTCAGCAGCTTAGCTGGGGGAGATGGCTACACCTTC
CVSSLAGGDGYTF
>-|TRBJ1-1|TRBV28|many
TGTGCCAGCAGTGAGGGGGTAAGGAACACTGAAGCTTTCTTT
CASSEGVRNTEAFF
>TRBD2|TRBJ2-4|TRBV11-2|many
TGTGCCAGCAGCCCCCCGAGCGGGGGGATATACATTCAGTACTTC
CASSPPSGGIYIQYF
>-|TRBJ1-2|TRBV28|few
TGTGCCAGCAGCAGAGGGTATGGCTACACCTTC
CASSRGYGYTF
>-|TRBJ1-3|TRBV12-3/TRBV12-4|many
TGTGCCAGCAGCCCCCCGCAGGTGTTGGAAAACACCATATATTTT
CASSPPQVLENTIYF
>TRBD1|TRBJ2-1|TRBV20-1|few
TGTAGTGCTCCCCCCTTGGGACAGGGGGAACAGAGTGAGCAGTTCTTC
CSAPPLGQGEQSEQFF
>-|TRBJ2-7|TRBV12-3/TRBV12-4|many
TGTGCCAGCACTGCCGGGGACATTACTTCCTACGAGCAGTACTTC
CASTAGDITSYEQYF
>-|TRBJ2-7|TRBV29-1|-
TGCAGCGTTGAGGGTCTTAGCGACGAGCAGTACTTC
CSVEGLSDEQYF
>-|TRBJ1-1|TRBV6-1|-
TGTGCCAGCAGTGTGTACAGGGTTAACGCTGAAGCTTTCTTT
CASSVYRVNAEAFF
>-|TRBJ1-3|TRBV18|many
TGTGCCAGCTCACCACCGGGAGTACCATCTGGAAACACCATATATTTT
CASSPPGVPSGNTIYF
>-|TRBJ2-1|TRBV29-1|many
TGCAGCGAGATTAACTCCTACAATGAGCAGTTCTTC
CSEINSYNEQFF
>-|TRBJ2-7|TRBV27|many
TGTGCCAGCAGTTTATCGATGGGGGAAGAGCAGTACTTC
CASSLSMGEEQYF
>TRBD2|TRBJ2-5|TRBV7-9|-
TGTGCCAGCAGCTTAGATTCGGGAGGTCGGGAGACCCAGTACTTC
CASSLDSGGRETQYF
>TRBD2|TRBJ2-7|TRBV12-3/TRBV12-4|many
TGTGCCAGCAGTCCCGGACCCCCATACGGACTAGCGGGAGGCTCTTACGAGCAGTACTTC
CASSPGPPYGLAGGSYEQYF
>TRBD2|TRBJ2-3|TRBV2|many
TGTGCCAGCAGTTCTAGCGGGGAGGCCCCAGATACGCAGTATTTT
CASSSSGEAPDTQYF
>TRBD1|TRBJ1-4|TRBV6-1|many
TGTGCCAGCAGTGACGGGACAGGGGGCGCGGCTAATGAAAAACTGTTTTTT
CASSDGTGGAANEKLFF
>-|TRBJ1-1|TRBV5-1|many
TGCGCCAGCAGCTTGGGGGGTAGCGACACTGAAGCTTTCTTT
CASSLGGSDTEAFF
>-|TRBJ1-1|TRBV3-1|many
TGTGCCAGCAGCCACGTCGGGGGGGCGGTCACTGAAGCTTTCTTT
CASSHVGGAVTEAFF
>-|TRBJ2-5|TRBV11-1|-
TGTGCCAGCAGCCGCGATAGCATGGAGACCCAGTGCTTC
CASSRDSMETQCF
>-|TRBJ2-7|TRBV19|-
TGTGCCAGTAGTATAGTGAAGGGATCCTACGAGCAGTACTTC
CASSIVKGSYEQYF
>-|TRBJ2-3|TRBV9|few
TGTGCCAGCAGCGCCTCAAAGGGGGGATGGCTAACAGAGGATACGCAGTATTTT
CASSASKGGWLTEDTQYF
>-|TRBJ2-7|TRBV29-1|few
TGCAGCGTTGTACGTACGGATGAGCAGTACTTC
CSVVRTDEQYF
>-|TRBJ2-1|TRBV27|-
TGTGCCAGCAGGGAAAGGGGGAATGAGCAGTTCTTC
CASRERGNEQFF